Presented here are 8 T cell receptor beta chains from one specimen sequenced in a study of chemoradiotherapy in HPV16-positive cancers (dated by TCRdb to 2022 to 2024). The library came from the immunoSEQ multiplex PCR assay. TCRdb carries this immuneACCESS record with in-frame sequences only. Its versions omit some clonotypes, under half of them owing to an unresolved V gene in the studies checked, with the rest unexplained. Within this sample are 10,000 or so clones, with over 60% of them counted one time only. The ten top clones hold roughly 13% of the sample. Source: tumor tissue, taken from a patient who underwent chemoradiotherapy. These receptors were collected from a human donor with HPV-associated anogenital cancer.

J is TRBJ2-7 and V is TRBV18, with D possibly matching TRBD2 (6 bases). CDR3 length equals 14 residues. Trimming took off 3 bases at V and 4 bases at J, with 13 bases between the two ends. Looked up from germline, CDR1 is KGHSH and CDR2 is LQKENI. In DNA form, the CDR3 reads TGTGCCAGCTCACCCAACGGGGGTGGGTACGAGCAGTACTTC. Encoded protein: CASSPNGGGYEQYF.

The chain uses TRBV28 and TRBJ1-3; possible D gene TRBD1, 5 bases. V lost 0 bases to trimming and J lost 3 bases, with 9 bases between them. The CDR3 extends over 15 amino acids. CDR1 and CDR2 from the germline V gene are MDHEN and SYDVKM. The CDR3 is CASSLWGGFGNTIYF. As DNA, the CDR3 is TGTGCCAGCAGTTTATGGGGGGGTTTTGGAAACACCATATATTTT.

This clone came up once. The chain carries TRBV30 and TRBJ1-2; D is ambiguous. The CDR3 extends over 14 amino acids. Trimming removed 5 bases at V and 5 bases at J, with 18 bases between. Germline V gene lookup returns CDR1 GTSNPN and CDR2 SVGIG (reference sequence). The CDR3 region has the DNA TGTGCCTGGGTTACCAAGGGAGTGCGGTATGGCTACACCTTC. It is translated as CAWVTKGVRYGYTF.

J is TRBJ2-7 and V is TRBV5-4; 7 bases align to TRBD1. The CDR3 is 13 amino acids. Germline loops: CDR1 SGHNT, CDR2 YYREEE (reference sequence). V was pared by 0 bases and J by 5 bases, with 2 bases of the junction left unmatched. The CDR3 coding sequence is TGTGCCAGCAGCTTGGGCACAGGGGACGAGCAGTACTTC. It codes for CASSLGTGDEQYF.

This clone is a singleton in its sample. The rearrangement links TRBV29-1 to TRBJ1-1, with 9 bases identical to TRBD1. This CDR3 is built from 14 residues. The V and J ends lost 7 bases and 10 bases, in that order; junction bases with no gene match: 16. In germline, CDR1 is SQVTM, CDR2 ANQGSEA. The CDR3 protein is CSAAATGGLRGAFF. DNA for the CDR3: TGCAGCGCAGCCGCGACAGGGGGACTTCGTGGAGCTTTCTTT. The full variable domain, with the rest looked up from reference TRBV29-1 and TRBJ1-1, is SAVISQKPSRDICQRGTSLTIQCQVDSQVTMMFWYRQQPGQSLTLIATANQGSEATYESGFVIDKFPISRPNLTFSTLTVSNMSPEDSSIYLCSAAATGGLRGAFFGQGTRLTVV.

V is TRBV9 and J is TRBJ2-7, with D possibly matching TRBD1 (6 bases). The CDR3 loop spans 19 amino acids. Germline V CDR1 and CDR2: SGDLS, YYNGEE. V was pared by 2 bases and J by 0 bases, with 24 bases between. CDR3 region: CASSVERGTQGRGSYEQYF. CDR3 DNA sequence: TGTGCCAGCAGCGTGGAAAGGGGCACACAGGGAAGAGGCTCCTACGAGCAGTACTTC.

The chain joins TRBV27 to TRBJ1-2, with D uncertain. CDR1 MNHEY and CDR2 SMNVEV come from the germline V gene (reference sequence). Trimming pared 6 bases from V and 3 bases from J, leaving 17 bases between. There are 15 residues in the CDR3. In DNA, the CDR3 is TGTGCCAGCAGCAGCTTAGGCGGGGTTGACTATGGCTACACCTTC. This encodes CASSSLGGVDYGYTF.

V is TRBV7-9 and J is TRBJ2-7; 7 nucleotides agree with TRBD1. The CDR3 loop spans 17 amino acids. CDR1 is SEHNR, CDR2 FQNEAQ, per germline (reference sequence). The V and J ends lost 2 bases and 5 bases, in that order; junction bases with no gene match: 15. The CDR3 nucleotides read TGTGCCAGCAGCTTAAGTCGCTCAGACAGGGCGAGGGACGAGCAGTACTTC. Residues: CASSLSRSDRARDEQYF.